These 28 T cell receptor beta chains share one sample of origin, sequenced in a study of CXCR3-negative and CXCR3-positive naive CD8 T cells. Points from the study as a whole: More hydrophobic TRB CDR3s occurred in CXCR3-positive than in CXCR3-negative naive cells.

Antigen specificity for these receptors is unknown. TRB cDNA libraries were made by UMI-labeled 5' RACE. No DNA is given; TCRdb re-called the 5' RACE reads and lists each CDR3 protein once. This sample contains 150,000 or so distinct CDR3 sequences. Sequencing was performed on naive CXCR3+ CD8+ T cells from blood. Documented subset: CD45RO-CCR7+CD27+CD95- naive CD8+ T cells expressing CXCR3 (TNR3+). Receptors originate from a human donor in good health. Some clones in this sample may be carry-over from other donors' samples.

The chain is built from TRBV7-3 and TRBJ2-1. Per germline, CDR1 SGHTA and CDR2 FQGTGA. The CDR3 is 14 amino acids. CDR3 amino acids: CASSPYGSYNEQFF. Based on the CDR3 plus reference TRBV7-3 and TRBJ2-1, the full variable domain is GAGVSQTPSNKVTEKGKYVELRCDPISGHTALYWYRQSLGQGPEFLIYFQGTGAADDSGLPNDRFFAVRPEGSVSTLKIQRTERGDSAVYLCASSPYGSYNEQFFGPGTRLTVL.

This chain uses TRBV12-3 or TRBV12-4 with TRBJ2-7; the TCRdb call, TRBD1, lacks DNA for checking. CDR3 length: 15 amino acids. The chain's CDR3 is CASSLFRQGTSEQYF.

The J gene is TRBJ2-1, the V gene TRBV27; TCRdb's D call, TRBD1, is unchecked because there is no DNA. The germline gives CDR1 MNHEY, CDR2 SMNVEV (reference sequence). This CDR3 spans 13 amino acids. The CDR3 region is CASRDRSPDEQFF.

V usage is TRBV4-3 and J usage is TRBJ2-7; TCRdb reports TRBD2, a call that lacks DNA to check it against. Germline loops: CDR1 LGHNA, CDR2 YSLEER. This CDR3 spans 15 amino acids. The CDR3 spells CASSQDLGTSYEQYF.

The chain carries TRBV5-1 and TRBJ2-5; lacking DNA, the TRBD1 call made by TCRdb goes unchecked. This CDR3 has 15 residues. Germline values: CDR1 SGHRS, CDR2 YFSETQ. CDR3 loop: CASSLQGRVQETQYF.

V gene TRBV7-6 combines with J gene TRBJ2-5; TCRdb lists TRBD1, though no DNA is available to test this call. The length of the CDR3 is 15 residues. The germline gives CDR1 SGHVS, CDR2 FNYEAQ. CDR3 residues: CASSFGAGVKETQYF.

The chain employs TRBV3-1 and TRBJ2-1. Germline CDR1 is LGHDT and CDR2 is YNNKEL (reference sequence). CDR3 length: 15 residues. The CDR3 spells CASSHGSSSYNEQFF.

The chain links TRBV7-9 to TRBJ1-1. From germline, CDR1 is SEHNR and CDR2 FQNEAQ (reference sequence). This CDR3 contains 14 residues. The CDR3 region is CASSSDLGETEAFF.

The chain couples TRBV6-4 to TRBJ2-3; absent DNA, TCRdb's TRBD2 call cannot be checked. Germline lookup yields CDR1 MRHNA and CDR2 SNTAGT. This CDR3 is built from 15 residues. The CDR3 region is CASRRDYLGTDTQYF.

This rearrangement joins TRBV12-3 or TRBV12-4 to TRBJ2-7. This CDR3 has 14 residues. CDR3: CASSSGQKPYEQYF.

V gene TRBV7-9 combines with J gene TRBJ2-1; TCRdb outputs TRBD2, but without DNA this stays unchecked. Germline CDR1 is SEHNR and CDR2 is FQNEAQ (reference sequence). This CDR3 comprises 18 residues. Here the CDR3 reads CASSLAGGLADTYNEQFF.

The chain employs TRBV10-1 and TRBJ2-6; TCRdb outputs TRBD1, but without DNA this stays unchecked. Germline-derived CDR1 and CDR2 are WNHNN and SYGVQD (reference sequence). There are 18 residues in the CDR3. The CDR3 here is CASSEWVGWRSGANVLTF.

The rearrangement joins TRBV30 to TRBJ1-1. The CDR3 sequence is 12 residues long. Germline CDR1 reads GTSNPN; CDR2 reads SVGIG (reference sequence). The CDR3 reads CAWSVWDTEAFF.

The V call is TRBV4-3, the J call TRBJ2-3; the D call from TCRdb, TRBD1, cannot be confirmed without DNA. Germline V lookup: CDR1 LGHNA, CDR2 YSLEER. The CDR3 contains 18 residues. The CDR3 spells CASSQVYLSGQRTDTQYF.

The rearrangement joins TRBV5-1 to TRBJ1-1. Germline V CDR1 and CDR2: SGHRS, YFSETQ. The CDR3 is made up of 14 amino acids. CDR3 region: CASSLPLAGTEAFF.

J is TRBJ2-1 and V is TRBV20-1; the TRBD2 assignment by TCRdb is unverifiable without DNA. Germline-derived CDR1 and CDR2 are DFQATT and SNEGSKA (reference sequence). The CDR3 length is 14 residues. This chain's CDR3 is CSADTSGLYNEQFF.

The CDR3 loop is CASSLDQGRYQPQHF. The chain couples TRBV7-9 to TRBJ1-5; TCRdb picks TRBD1, but there is no DNA to check that call. The CDR3 totals 15 residues. The germline CDR1 and CDR2 sequences are SEHNR and FQNEAQ (reference sequence).

The chain links TRBV7-2 to TRBJ2-2. From germline, CDR1 is SGHTA and CDR2 FQGNSA. The CDR3 totals 12 residues. CDR3 sequence: CASSLIPGELFF.

The CDR3 region is CASSTRDREPVESLFF. This rearrangement joins TRBV7-8 to TRBJ2-7; TCRdb reports TRBD1, a call that lacks DNA to check it against. This CDR3 is built from 16 residues. Germline assignment: CDR1 SGHVS and CDR2 FQNEAQ.

The V and J genes are TRBV15 and TRBJ1-1; TCRdb gives TRBD1 as the D gene, but with no DNA this cannot be confirmed. The CDR3 runs to 14 residues. CDR1 and CDR2 (germline): LNHNV, YYDKDF (reference sequence). CDR3 protein: CATSRATGYTEAFF. Full variable domain (outside the CDR3, taken from reference TRBV15 and TRBJ1-1): DAMVIQNPRYQVTQFGKPVTLSCSQTLNHNVMYWYQQKSSQAPKLLFHYYDKDFNNEADTPDNFQSRRPNTSFCFLDIRSPGLGDTAMYLCATSRATGYTEAFFGQGTRLTVV.

The chain uses TRBV12-3 or TRBV12-4 and TRBJ2-7; TCRdb outputs TRBD2, but without DNA this stays unchecked. The CDR3 has 15 amino acids. CDR3 loop: CASSPVAGGRYEQYF.

This sequence joins TRBV7-7 and TRBJ2-1; there is no DNA to check the TCRdb D call of TRBD2. This CDR3 region has 15 residues. The germline V gene encodes CDR1 SSHAT and CDR2 FNYEAQ (reference sequence). The CDR3 here is CASSPGLGTFDEQFF.

The V call is TRBV6-2 or TRBV6-3, the J call TRBJ2-5; the D call from TCRdb, TRBD2, cannot be confirmed without DNA. This CDR3 region has 12 residues. The germline V gene encodes CDR1 MNHEY and CDR2 SVGEGT. The CDR3 protein is CASKDLQETQYF.

The rearrangement links TRBV7-7 to TRBJ2-1; TCRdb calls TRBD2, which cannot be checked without DNA. The CDR3 loop spans 15 amino acids. Germline V CDR1 and CDR2: SSHAT, FNYEAQ (reference sequence). The CDR3 sequence is CASSTRTSGRDEQFF.

The chain couples TRBV5-4 to TRBJ2-2; the TRBD1 assignment by TCRdb is unverifiable without DNA. The CDR3 length is 16 residues. CDR1 is SGHNT and CDR2 is YYREEE in the germline V gene (reference sequence). The CDR3 here is CASSRFTGGSTGELFF.

The J gene is TRBJ2-5, the V gene TRBV30; the D call of TRBD1 rests on TCRdb alone, since no DNA is present to check it. The CDR3 is made up of 20 amino acids. Germline V CDR1 and CDR2: GTSNPN, SVGIG (reference sequence). CDR3 sequence: CAWSAPGLYTAFGPQETQYF. Looking up the rest from reference TRBV30 and TRBJ2-5 gives the full variable domain: SQTIHQWPATLVQPVGSPLSLECTVEGTSNPNLYWYRQAAGRGLQLLFYSVGIGQISSEVPQNLSASRPQDRQFILSSKKLLLSDSGFYLCAWSAPGLYTAFGPQETQYFGPGTRLLVL.

The genes are TRBV28 and TRBJ2-5. Germline V gene sequence: CDR1 MDHEN, CDR2 SYDVKM. The CDR3 length is 14 residues. Here the CDR3 reads CASSFRGPQETQYF.

The chain joins TRBV6-5 to TRBJ2-7; the TCRdb D gene call, TRBD1, has no DNA to confirm it. The CDR3 runs 15 residues. The V gene's germline CDR1 is MNHEY and CDR2 SVGAGI. The CDR3 is CASSYSGGQTYEQYF.